Presented here are 17 T cell receptor beta chains from one specimen sequenced in a study of graft-versus-host responses after intestinal transplantation. These receptors have no identified antigens. Data came from immunoSEQ multiplex PCR; TCRdb stores just in-frame clones and leaves some out. This table has tens of thousands of clones, roughly 87% appearing once. Source: unstimulated CD8+ T cells sorted from spleen or lymph node cells, taken before intestinal transplant. The receptors were sampled from a human donor who received an intestinal transplant.

The chain has TRBV5-1 and TRBJ1-6; a possible D gene is TRBD1 (6 bases). The germline gives CDR1 SGHRS, CDR2 YFSETQ. Trimming stripped 2 bases from V and 1 base from J, with 10 bases between. The CDR3 length is 16 residues. The CDR3 sequence: CASSFEGGSYNSPLHF. The CDR3 DNA reads TGCGCCAGCAGCTTTGAAGGGGGTTCCTATAATTCACCCCTCCACTTT.

The chain combines TRBV6-6 with TRBJ2-1, with 7 bases that match TRBD2. The CDR3 is 13 residues long. Germline CDR1 is MNHNY and CDR2 is SVGAGI (reference sequence). J gave up 8 bases and V 7 bases, and 8 bases lay outside the gene matches. The CDR3 DNA reads as TGTGCCAGCACAATACTAGCGTGGGATGAGCAGTTCTTC. Amino acid sequence: CASTILAWDEQFF.

The chain combines TRBV7-9 with TRBJ2-2, with 11 bases aligning to TRBD1. Germline V gene data show CDR1 as SEHNR and CDR2 as FQNEAQ (reference sequence). The CDR3 totals 16 residues. Unmatched junction bases numbered 7, after V lost 4 bases and J lost 6 bases. In nucleotides, the CDR3 is TGTGCCAGCAGCTCCACGGACAGGGGGCGGTCCGGGGAGCTGTTTTTT. Residues: CASSSTDRGRSGELFF.

The chain is built from TRBV4-1 and TRBJ2-5; 11 bases are a match to TRBD2. The J call may not be correct, given that the DNA end is closer to TRBJ2-7. This CDR3 spans 15 amino acids. Looked up from germline, CDR1 is MGHRA and CDR2 is YSYEKL. The chain's CDR3 is CASSQTSGGNSEQYF. The CDR3 bases are TGCGCCAGCAGCCAAACTAGCGGGGGTAATTCCGAGCAGTACTTC.

The chain couples TRBV6-6 to TRBJ2-7; D perhaps matches TRBD1 (5 bases). Germline V gene lookup returns CDR1 MNHNY and CDR2 SVGAGI (reference sequence). Trimming took 6 bases from V and 2 from J, leaving 17 bases between them. There are 15 residues in the CDR3. Here the CDR3 DNA reads TGTGCCAGCAGACCACCCGACAGACGTCCCTACGAGCAGTACTTC. Residues: CASRPPDRRPYEQYF.

As to this clone: Additional DNA sequences in this sample encode the identical CDR3. Here the CDR3 DNA reads TGTGCCAGCTTAATACCCGGGACAGGAGGCGTCGAGACCCAGTACTTC. Translating it yields CASLIPGTGGVETQYF. V gene TRBV6-6 combines with J gene TRBJ2-5; 8 bases match TRBD1. J gave up 5 bases and V 8 bases, and 16 bases lay outside the gene matches. Germline lookup yields CDR1 MNHNY and CDR2 SVGAGI (reference sequence). The CDR3 consists of 16 residues.

The chain uses TRBV9 and TRBJ2-1, with D tentatively TRBD2 (6 bases). Trimming removed 0 bases at V and 10 bases at J, with 14 bases between. The CDR3 contains 14 residues. Germline values: CDR1 SGDLS, CDR2 YYNGEE. The CDR3 DNA sequence: TGTGCCAGCAGCGTAGGAGGAGGGGAAACGGAGCAGTTCTTC. As protein: CASSVGGGETEQFF. Full variable domain (outside the CDR3, taken from reference TRBV9 and TRBJ2-1): DSGVTQTPKHLITATGQRVTLRCSPRSGDLSVYWYQQSLDQGLQFLIQYYNGEERAKGNILERFSAQQFPDLHSELNLSSLELGDSALYFCASSVGGGETEQFFGPGTRLTVL.

This chain connects TRBV21-1 to TRBJ2-7; whether TRBD2, the table's D call, matches the DNA was not checked. TRBV21-1 is termed a pseudogene. The CDR3 totals 14 residues. In nucleotides, the CDR3 is TGTGCCAGCAGCAAAGGGAAGCGGGATAGAGTGCAGTACTTC. Translation: CASSKGKRDRVQYF.

V is TRBV7-9 and J is TRBJ2-7, with 7 bases lining up with TRBD1. Germline trimming cut 5 bases from V and 6 bases from J; bases unmatched to any gene: 10. The V gene's germline CDR1 is SEHNR and CDR2 FQNEAQ (reference sequence). The CDR3 runs 14 residues. The CDR3 DNA reads TGTGCCAGCAGCCCGCCGGGACAGATCCTCGAGCAGTACTTC. Translated, it gives CASSPPGQILEQYF.

The V gene is TRBV29-1, the J gene TRBJ2-7; D gene uncertain. This CDR3 region has 12 residues. Per the germline V gene, CDR1 is SQVTM and CDR2 is ANQGSEA. V was trimmed by 4 bases and J by 3 bases, leaving 10 bases between them. The CDR3 spells CSVVVFVYEQYF. CDR3 nucleotide sequence: TGCAGCGTTGTCGTTTTCGTCTACGAGCAGTACTTC.

The chain combines TRBV15 with TRBJ2-5; maybe TRBD1 (5 bases). This CDR3 contains 18 residues. CDR1 and CDR2 (germline): LNHNV, YYDKDF (reference sequence). V gave up 0 bases and J gave up 5 bases, with 22 bases separating them. The DNA of the CDR3 is TGTGCCACCAGCAGAGATTTCTGGCAGGGATGGTGGTTGGAGACCCAGTACTTC. This sequence encodes CATSRDFWQGWWLETQYF.

This clone occurred once. The CDR3 sequence: CASSLAPETVTDTQYF. The CDR3 region has the DNA TGCGCCAGCAGCTTGGCCCCCGAGACAGTCACAGATACGCAGTATTTT. The J gene is TRBJ2-3, the V gene TRBV5-1; TRBD1 is a possible D gene (5 bases). The V and J ends lost 0 bases and 2 bases respectively, with 13 bases between them. Germline CDR1 is SGHRS and CDR2 is YFSETQ. This CDR3 has 16 amino acids. The full variable domain, rest sourced from reference TRBV5-1 and TRBJ2-3, is KAGVTQTPRYLIKTRGQQVTLSCSPISGHRSVSWYQQTPGQGLQFLFEYFSETQRNKGNFPGRFSGRQFSNSRSEMNVSTLELGDSALYLCASSLAPETVTDTQYFGPGTRLTVL.

The chain combines TRBV2 with TRBJ2-7, with D maybe TRBD2 (7 bases). This CDR3 has 13 amino acids. Trimming removed 10 bases from V and 5 bases from J, with 18 bases in between. Germline CDR1 is SNHLY and CDR2 is FYNNEI. The CDR3 sequence: CAIRGGADDEQYF. The CDR3 DNA follows: TGTGCCATCCGAGGGGGGGCCGACGACGAGCAGTACTTC.

The chain recombines TRBV6-5 with TRBJ1-1; TRBD1 aligns across 9 bases. CDR3 length: 14 amino acids. Germline V gene sequence: CDR1 MNHEY, CDR2 SVGAGI. J gave up 1 base and V 6 bases, and 3 bases lay outside the gene matches. This CDR3 is CASRPGQGNTEAFF. The CDR3 DNA reads as TGTGCCAGCAGACCGGGACAGGGGAACACTGAAGCTTTCTTT.

The V and J genes are TRBV28 and TRBJ1-5; D may be TRBD1 (5 bases). Germline V gene data show CDR1 as MDHEN and CDR2 as SYDVKM. The CDR3 spans 15 residues. V was clipped by 5 bases and J by 1 base, with 12 bases between them. The CDR3 DNA sequence: TGTGCCAGCAGTCAAACCCGGGACAGCAATCAGCCCCAGCATTTT. This gives the protein CASSQTRDSNQPQHF.

The CDR3 loop reads CASSLGRGQEGDSGNTIYF. The CDR3 nucleotides read TGTGCCAGCAGCTTAGGCCGCGGGCAGGAGGGGGACTCTGGAAACACCATATATTTT. V usage is TRBV13 and J usage is TRBJ1-3, with D possibly being TRBD1 (6 bases). Between the trimmed V and J ends, which lost 0 bases and 0 bases, there was a span of 18 bases. Looked up from germline, CDR1 is PRHDT and CDR2 is FYEKMQ (reference sequence). This CDR3 is 19 amino acids long. The full variable domain, rest sourced from reference TRBV13 and TRBJ1-3, is AAGVIQSPRHLIKEKRETATLKCYPIPRHDTVYWYQQGPGQDPQFLISFYEKMQSDKGSIPDRFSAQQFSDYHSELNMSSLELGDSALYFCASSLGRGQEGDSGNTIYFGEGSWLTVV.

The chain uses TRBV11-2 and TRBJ2-7, with 8 bases matching TRBD2. The ends lost 8 bases at V and 4 bases at J; junction bases unmatched: 7. The CDR3 extends over 13 amino acids. Germline assignment: CDR1 SGHAT and CDR2 FQNNGV. This chain's CDR3 is CASRRSGSYEQYF. CDR3 nucleotides: TGTGCCAGCCGTAGGAGCGGGAGTTACGAGCAGTACTTC.